The 10 T cell receptor beta chains below were found in one sample sequenced in a study of CD8+ T cells in alopecia areata (dated by TCRdb to the late 2010s). Taken with the paper, the label for treatment or condition translates to: oral pan-JAK inhibitor, 5-10 mg twice daily. Library preparation used the immunoSEQ multiplex PCR assay. To provide template for TCR sequencing, every sample had RNA extracted and reverse transcribed into cDNA. Entries here come from immuneACCESS through TCRdb and include only in-frame sequences with V and J called. Some clones fail to appear in such tables; in the studies checked, an unresolved V gene covers under half of the shortfall, and the cause of the remainder is unknown. The sample table contains about 210,000 clones; only one count was recorded for about 40% of them. 2.6% of the sample is in the top ten clones. The material was CD4+ T cells sorted from blood, obtained between weeks 36 and 40, from a patient treated with tofacitinib. Receptor source: a human donor with alopecia areata.

This clone was picked up a small number of times. This chain joins TRBV10-3 and TRBJ1-2; D is undetermined. The V and J ends lost 6 bases and 6 bases respectively, with 14 bases between them. Germline assignment: CDR1 ENHRY and CDR2 SYGVKD. This CDR3 has 13 residues. This CDR3 reads CAIRHDREDGYTF. The CDR3 DNA reads as TGTGCCATCAGGCATGATAGGGAGGATGGCTACACCTTC.

The chain links TRBV7-9 to TRBJ1-1; tentative D call: TRBD1 (5 bases). V was pared by 5 bases and J by 8 bases, with 12 bases between. CDR3 size: 12 residues. Germline loops: CDR1 SEHNR, CDR2 FQNEAQ (reference sequence). The chain's CDR3 is CASSPRGSEAFF. Here the CDR3 DNA reads TGTGCCAGCAGCCCGAGGGGCTCGGAAGCTTTCTTT.

This chain connects TRBV5-6 to TRBJ2-7; D is uncertain. The length of the CDR3 is 13 residues. Germline CDR1 SGHDT, CDR2 YYEEEE. V lost 5 bases, J lost 1 base, and 10 bases lay in between. DNA of the CDR3: TGTGCCAGCAGTCCCGGACCTTCCTACGAGCAGTACTTC. Its protein is CASSPGPSYEQYF.

The rearrangement joins TRBV27 to TRBJ2-5; D may match TRBD1 or TRBD2 (5 bases each). The ends were cut back, 5 bases at V and 6 bases at J, with 16 bases in the middle. This CDR3 is built from 14 residues. Per germline, CDR1 MNHEY and CDR2 SMNVEV (reference sequence). As DNA, the CDR3 is TGTGCCAGCAGTGCCAGGGACGGGGAAAAGACCCAGTACTTC. Translating it yields CASSARDGEKTQYF.

The chain employs TRBV5-1 and TRBJ2-6; 7 nucleotides match TRBD1. Germline V gene lookup returns CDR1 SGHRS and CDR2 YFSETQ. The V segment lost 7 bases and the J segment 1 base; nucleotides outside the gene matches: 8. This CDR3 spans 16 amino acids. The CDR3 loop is CASALGGSSGANVLTF. The CDR3 nucleotides read TGCGCCAGCGCATTAGGGGGCTCGTCTGGGGCCAACGTCCTGACTTTC.

This clone was observed once. This chain connects TRBV5-4 to TRBJ1-2; a weak D match, TRBD1 (6 bases). Germline assignment: CDR1 SGHNT and CDR2 YYREEE (reference sequence). V gave up 6 bases and J gave up 3 bases, with 18 bases separating them. The CDR3 length is 15 residues. The CDR3 loop is CASTSQFGQYYGYTF. The CDR3 DNA reads as TGTGCCAGCACCTCCCAATTTGGACAGTACTATGGCTACACCTTC.

This clone has only a few counts. V and J are TRBV29-1 and TRBJ2-7, with 8 bases that match TRBD2. The CDR3 contains 16 residues. The junction had 10 bases not matched to a gene; V was cut back by 1 base and J by 2 bases. Germline CDR1 reads SQVTM; CDR2 reads ANQGSEA. CDR3 bases: TGCAGCGTTGAAGGGGAGAGCAGCGGGAGCGCCTACGAGCAGTACTTC. Its protein product is CSVEGESSGSAYEQYF.

This chain joins TRBV29-1 and TRBJ1-1, with D tentatively TRBD1 (6 bases). CDR3 length equals 15 residues. Trimming cost V 5 bases and J 5 bases, with 21 bases left between them. Per germline, CDR1 SQVTM and CDR2 ANQGSEA. Written as DNA, the CDR3 is TGCAGCGTTCAGGGAGGGGGTAAGGAGGGGACTGAAGCTTTCTTT. It translates to CSVQGGGKEGTEAFF.

This clone occurred a few times. V is TRBV18 and J is TRBJ2-1; D gene ambiguous. This CDR3 spans 16 amino acids. Germline CDR1 KGHSH, CDR2 LQKENI. The V end was cut by 1 base, the J end by 5 bases, with 15 bases between. CDR3 sequence (DNA): TGTGCCAGCTCACCACTAGTAGGCGGAACACACAATGAGCAGTTCTTC. Protein product: CASSPLVGGTHNEQFF.

This chain connects TRBV30 to TRBJ2-7, with D unresolved. From germline, CDR1 is GTSNPN and CDR2 SVGIG (reference sequence). V was pared by 0 bases and J by 6 bases, with 9 bases between. CDR3 length: 12 residues. The CDR3 DNA reads TGTGCCTGGAGTGTTCTCCGGGCCGAGCAGTACTTC. Translated, it gives CAWSVLRAEQYF.